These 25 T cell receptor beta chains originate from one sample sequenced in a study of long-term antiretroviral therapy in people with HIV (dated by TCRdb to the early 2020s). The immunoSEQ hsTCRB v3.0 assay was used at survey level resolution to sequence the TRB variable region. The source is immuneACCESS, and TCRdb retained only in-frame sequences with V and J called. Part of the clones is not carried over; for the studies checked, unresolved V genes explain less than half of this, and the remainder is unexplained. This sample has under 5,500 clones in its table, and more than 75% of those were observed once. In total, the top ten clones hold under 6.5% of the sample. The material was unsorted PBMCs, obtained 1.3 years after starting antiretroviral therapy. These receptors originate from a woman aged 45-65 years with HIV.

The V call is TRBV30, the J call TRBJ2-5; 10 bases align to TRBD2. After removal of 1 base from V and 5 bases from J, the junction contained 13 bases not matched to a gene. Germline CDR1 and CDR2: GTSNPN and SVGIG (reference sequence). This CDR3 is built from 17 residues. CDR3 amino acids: CAWSERISGGAGETQYF. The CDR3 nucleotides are TGTGCCTGGAGTGAAAGGATCAGCGGGGGGGCTGGCGAGACCCAGTACTTC.

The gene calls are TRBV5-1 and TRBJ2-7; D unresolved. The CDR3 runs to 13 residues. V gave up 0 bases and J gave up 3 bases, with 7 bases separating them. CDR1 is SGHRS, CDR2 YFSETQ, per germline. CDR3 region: CASSLGRNYEQYF. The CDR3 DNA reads TGCGCCAGCAGCTTGGGCAGAAACTACGAGCAGTACTTC.

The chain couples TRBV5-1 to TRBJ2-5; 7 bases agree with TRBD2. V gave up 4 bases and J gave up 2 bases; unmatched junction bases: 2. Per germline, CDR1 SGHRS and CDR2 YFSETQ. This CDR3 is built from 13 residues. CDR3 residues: CASSRAGQETQYF. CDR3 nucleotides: TGCGCCAGCAGCCGAGCGGGACAAGAGACCCAGTACTTC. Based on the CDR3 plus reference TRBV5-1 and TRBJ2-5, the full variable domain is KAGVTQTPRYLIKTRGQQVTLSCSPISGHRSVSWYQQTPGQGLQFLFEYFSETQRNKGNFPGRFSGRQFSNSRSEMNVSTLELGDSALYLCASSRAGQETQYFGPGTRLLVL.

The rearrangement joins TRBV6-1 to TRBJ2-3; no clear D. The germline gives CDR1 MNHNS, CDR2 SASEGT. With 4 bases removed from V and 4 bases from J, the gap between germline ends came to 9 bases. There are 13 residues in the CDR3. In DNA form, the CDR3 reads TGTGCCAGCAGTGTGTCGTCCCCAGATACGCAGTATTTT. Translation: CASSVSSPDTQYF.

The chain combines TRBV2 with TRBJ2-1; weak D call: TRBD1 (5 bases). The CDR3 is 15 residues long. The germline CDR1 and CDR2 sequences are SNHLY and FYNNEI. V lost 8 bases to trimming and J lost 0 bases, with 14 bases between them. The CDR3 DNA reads TGTGCCAGCGGCGGTGGGGCTATCTCCTACAATGAGCAGTTCTTC. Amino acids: CASGGGAISYNEQFF.

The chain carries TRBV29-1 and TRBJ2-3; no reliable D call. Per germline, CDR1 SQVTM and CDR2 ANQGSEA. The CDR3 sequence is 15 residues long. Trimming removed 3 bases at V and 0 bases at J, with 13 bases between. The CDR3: CSVDRLFDSTDTQYF. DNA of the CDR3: TGCAGCGTTGACCGATTGTTTGACAGCACAGATACGCAGTATTTT.

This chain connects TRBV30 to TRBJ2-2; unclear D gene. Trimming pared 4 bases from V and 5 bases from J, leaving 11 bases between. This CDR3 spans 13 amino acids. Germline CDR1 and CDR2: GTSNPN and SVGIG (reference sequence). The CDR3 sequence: CAWTNGATGELFF. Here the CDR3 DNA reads TGTGCCTGGACCAACGGCGCGACCGGGGAGCTGTTTTTT.

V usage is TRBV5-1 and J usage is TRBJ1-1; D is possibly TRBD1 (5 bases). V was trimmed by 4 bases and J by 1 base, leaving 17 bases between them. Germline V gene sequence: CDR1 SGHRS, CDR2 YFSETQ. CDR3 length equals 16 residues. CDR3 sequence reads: CASSVEPQGGNTEAFF. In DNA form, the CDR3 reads TGCGCCAGCAGCGTGGAACCTCAGGGTGGGAACACTGAAGCTTTCTTT.

The CDR3 DNA reads TGCGCCAGCAGCAACGGGGTCGGAAATCAGCCCCAGCATTTT. It specifies CASSNGVGNQPQHF. The gene calls are TRBV5-1 and TRBJ1-5; unclear D gene. There are 14 residues in the CDR3. Trimming shortened V by 4 bases and J by 4 bases, and 12 bases separated the two germline ends. Germline CDR1 SGHRS, CDR2 YFSETQ.

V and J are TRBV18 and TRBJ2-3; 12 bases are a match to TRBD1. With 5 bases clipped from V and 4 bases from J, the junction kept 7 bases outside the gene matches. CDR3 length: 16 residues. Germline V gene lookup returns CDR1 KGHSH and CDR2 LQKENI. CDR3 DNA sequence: TGTGCCAGCTCATCGGCCGGGACAGGGGGCCCAGATACGCAGTATTTT. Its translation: CASSSAGTGGPDTQYF.

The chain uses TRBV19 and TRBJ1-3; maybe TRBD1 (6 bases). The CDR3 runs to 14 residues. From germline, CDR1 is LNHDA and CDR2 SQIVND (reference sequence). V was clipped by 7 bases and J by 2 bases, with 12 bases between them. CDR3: CASTLQGAGNTIYF. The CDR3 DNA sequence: TGTGCCAGTACGTTACAGGGTGCTGGAAACACCATATATTTT.

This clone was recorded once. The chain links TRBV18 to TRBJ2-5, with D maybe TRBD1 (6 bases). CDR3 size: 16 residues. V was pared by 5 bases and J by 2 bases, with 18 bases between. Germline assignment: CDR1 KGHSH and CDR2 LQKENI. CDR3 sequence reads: CASSADQQGMQETQYF. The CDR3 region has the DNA TGTGCCAGCTCAGCAGACCAACAGGGCATGCAAGAGACCCAGTACTTC.

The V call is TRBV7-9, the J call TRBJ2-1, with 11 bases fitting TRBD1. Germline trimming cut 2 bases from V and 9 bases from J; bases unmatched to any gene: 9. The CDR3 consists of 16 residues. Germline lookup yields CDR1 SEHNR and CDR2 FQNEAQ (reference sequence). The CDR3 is CASSLTGQGVRGEQFF. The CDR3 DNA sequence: TGTGCCAGCAGCTTAACGGGACAGGGGGTGAGGGGTGAGCAGTTCTTC.

The CDR3 bases are TGTGCCTGGAACGGACAGGTCCACTCCTACGAGCAGTACTTC. Translated: CAWNGQVHSYEQYF. The rearrangement links TRBV30 to TRBJ2-7; 7 nucleotides match TRBD1. The germline gives CDR1 GTSNPN, CDR2 SVGIG (reference sequence). This CDR3 has 14 amino acids. With V trimmed by 4 bases and J by 0 bases, 6 bases remained unmatched.

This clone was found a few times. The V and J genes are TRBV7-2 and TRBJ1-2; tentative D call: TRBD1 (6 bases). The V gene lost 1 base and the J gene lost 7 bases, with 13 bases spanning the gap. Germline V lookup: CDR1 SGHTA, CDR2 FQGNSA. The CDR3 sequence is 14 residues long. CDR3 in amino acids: CASSLDRGAGGYTF. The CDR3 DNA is TGTGCCAGCAGCTTAGATCGGGGGGCAGGTGGCTACACCTTC.

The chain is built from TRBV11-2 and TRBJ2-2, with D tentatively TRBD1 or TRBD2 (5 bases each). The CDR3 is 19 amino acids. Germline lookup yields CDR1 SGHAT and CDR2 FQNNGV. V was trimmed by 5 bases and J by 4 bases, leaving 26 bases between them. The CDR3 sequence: CASSALDPGTPVGTGELFF. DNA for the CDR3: TGTGCCAGCAGCGCTCTGGATCCCGGGACCCCGGTCGGCACCGGGGAGCTGTTTTTT. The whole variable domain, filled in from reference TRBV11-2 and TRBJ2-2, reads EAGVAQSPRYKIIEKRQSVAFWCNPISGHATLYWYQQILGQGPKLLIQFQNNGVVDDSQLPKDRFSAERLKGVDSTLKIQPAKLEDSAVYLCASSALDPGTPVGTGELFFGEGSRLTVL.

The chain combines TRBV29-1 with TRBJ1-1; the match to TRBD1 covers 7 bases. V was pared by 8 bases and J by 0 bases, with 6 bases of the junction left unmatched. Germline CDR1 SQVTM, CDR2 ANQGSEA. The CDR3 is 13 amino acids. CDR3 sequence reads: CSTRGQVNTEAFF. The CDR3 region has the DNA TGCAGCACTCGCGGACAGGTGAACACTGAAGCTTTCTTT.

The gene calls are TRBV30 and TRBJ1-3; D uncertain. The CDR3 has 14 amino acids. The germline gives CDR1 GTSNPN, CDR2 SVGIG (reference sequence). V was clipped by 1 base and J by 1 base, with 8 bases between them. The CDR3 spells CAWSAGGSGNTIYF. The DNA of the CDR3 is TGTGCCTGGAGTGCGGGTGGATCTGGAAACACCATATATTTT.

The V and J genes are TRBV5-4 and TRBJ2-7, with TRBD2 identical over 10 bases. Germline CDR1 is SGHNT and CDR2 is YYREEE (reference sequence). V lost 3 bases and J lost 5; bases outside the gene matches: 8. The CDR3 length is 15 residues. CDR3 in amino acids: CASSSTLAGAHEQYF. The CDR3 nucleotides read TGTGCCAGCAGCTCCACCCTAGCGGGGGCCCACGAGCAGTACTTC. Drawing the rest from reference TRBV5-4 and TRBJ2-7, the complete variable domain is ETGVTQSPTHLIKTRGQQVTLRCSSQSGHNTVSWYQQALGQGPQFIFQYYREEENGRGNFPPRFSGLQFPNYSSELNVNALELDDSALYLCASSSTLAGAHEQYFGPGTRLTVT.

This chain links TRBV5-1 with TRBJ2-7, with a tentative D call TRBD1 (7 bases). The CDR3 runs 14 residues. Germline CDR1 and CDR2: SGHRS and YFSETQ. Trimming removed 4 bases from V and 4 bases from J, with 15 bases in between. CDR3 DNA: TGCGCCAGCAGCATTACAGGGGCGGGGTACGAGCAGTACTTC. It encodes CASSITGAGYEQYF.

The CDR3 bases are TGTGCCAGCAGCGCCCTCTCGCAAGGGGCGGGCTACACCTTC. This encodes CASSALSQGAGYTF. This rearrangement joins TRBV9 to TRBJ1-2; perhaps TRBD1 as D (5 bases). V dropped 3 bases and J dropped 8 bases, with 17 bases sitting between them. The CDR3 runs to 14 residues. In germline, CDR1 is SGDLS, CDR2 YYNGEE. Complete variable domain (other parts from reference TRBV9 and TRBJ1-2): DSGVTQTPKHLITATGQRVTLRCSPRSGDLSVYWYQQSLDQGLQFLIQYYNGEERAKGNILERFSAQQFPDLHSELNLSSLELGDSALYFCASSALSQGAGYTFGSGTRLTVV.

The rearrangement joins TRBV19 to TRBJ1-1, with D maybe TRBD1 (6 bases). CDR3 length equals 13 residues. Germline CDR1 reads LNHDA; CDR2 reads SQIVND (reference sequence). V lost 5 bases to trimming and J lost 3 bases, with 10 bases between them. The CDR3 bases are TGTGCCAGTAGTTTTACAGGGTACACTGAAGCTTTCTTT. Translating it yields CASSFTGYTEAFF. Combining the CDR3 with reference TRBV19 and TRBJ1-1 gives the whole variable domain DGGITQSPKYLFRKEGQNVTLSCEQNLNHDAMYWYRQDPGQGLRLIYYSQIVNDFQKGDIAEGYSVSREKKESFPLTVTSAQKNPTAFYLCASSFTGYTEAFFGQGTRLTVV.

The CDR3 region has the DNA TGTGCCAGCAGCCCCGCTGGGAGCGGGGAGCTGTTTTTT. Its protein is CASSPAGSGELFF. The chain joins TRBV7-3 to TRBJ2-2, with TRBD2 as a possible D gene (5 bases). Germline lookup yields CDR1 SGHTA and CDR2 FQGTGA. The CDR3 sequence is 13 residues long. Trimming removed 5 bases at V and 7 bases at J, with 11 bases between.

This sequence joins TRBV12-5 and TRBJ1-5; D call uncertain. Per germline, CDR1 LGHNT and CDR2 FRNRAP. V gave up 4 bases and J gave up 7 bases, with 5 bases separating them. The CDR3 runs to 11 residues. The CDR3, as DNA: TGTGCTAGTGGTTCGGGGCAGCCCCAGCATTTT. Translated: CASGSGQPQHF.

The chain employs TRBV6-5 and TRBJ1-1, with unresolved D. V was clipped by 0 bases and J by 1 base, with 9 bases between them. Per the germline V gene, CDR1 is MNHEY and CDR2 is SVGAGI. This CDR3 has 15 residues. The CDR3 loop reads CASSYSPTQNTEAFF. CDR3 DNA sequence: TGTGCCAGCAGTTACTCACCGACACAGAACACTGAAGCTTTCTTT.